This T cell receptor beta chain is from a study of T cell responses to AZD1222 COVID-19 vaccine. The CDR3 is 13 amino acids. V gave up 0 bases and J gave up 6 bases, with 7 bases separating them. The germline V gene encodes CDR1 SGHTA and CDR2 FQGNSA. The data were produced by immunoSEQ multiplex PCR, yet TCRdb's version contains in-frame clones alone and is incomplete. This repertoire shows more than 120,000 clones, around 93% found once; its top ten account for roughly 4.9%. This TCR was recovered from an adult in good health. The chain uses TRBV7-2 and TRBJ2-3, with D unclear. The input for sequencing was peripheral blood, taken on day 0 of AZD1222 vaccination. The CDR3 loop reads CASSLAYEDTQYF. The CDR3 nucleotides are TGTGCCAGCAGCTTAGCCTACGAGGATACGCAGTATTTT.